This TCR beta chain was captured in a study of tumor-infiltrating lymphocytes in primary liver carcinoma. Study as a whole: Spanning 4.2 to 10 cm, the tumors were T1-T3 N0M0.

With regard to this clonotype: Antigen unknown.

General study points: Tumor region pairs showed greater overlap than either tumor-adjacent or tumor-blood pairs did.

cDNA specific to TCR beta was made from about 0.45 ug of total RNA, with a constant-region primer employed for priming. Three nested multiplex PCR rounds, a slightly modified ARM-PCR, produced the libraries for TCR beta. A C-beta reverse primer and TRBV1-TRBV30 forward primers served in each of the first two PCR rounds, at about 10 cycles apiece. Using its own MiXCR run on the multiplex PCR reads, TCRdb lists one record per CDR3 protein. The sample includes almost 45,000 distinct CDR3 sequences, 75% of them seen just once. The study co-extracted DNA and RNA from approximately 20-30 mg of unsorted bulk tissue. V dropped 4 bases and J dropped 15; count of bases not matched to a gene: 6. The CDR3 has 13 residues. Germline assignment: CDR1 SGHAT and CDR2 FQNNGV.

The V gene is TRBV11-2, the J gene TRBJ2-1; 13 bases agree with TRBD2. The receptor was derived from a woman under 40 with primary liver carcinoma and hepatitis B virus infection. The specimen sequenced was tumor-adjacent normal liver tissue. CDR3 bases: TGTGCCAGCAGCTCGGGACTAGCGGGATGGTCGTTCTTC. This codes for CASSSGLAGWSFF.